Listed here are 20 T cell receptor beta chains from one sample, sequenced in a study of blood T cell repertoires in COVID-19. Assay: immunoSEQ multiplex PCR; the TCRdb copy retains only in-frame clones and omits some. The table records about 140,000 clones, over 60% of them present only once. The sample consisted of PBMCs or T cells enriched from blood (not recorded which). These receptors came from a woman in her fifties or sixties who had recovered from COVID-19.

As DNA, the CDR3 is TGTGCCAGCAGCTCAGGGCTAGCGACAGATACGCAGTATTTT. It encodes CASSSGLATDTQYF. This chain uses TRBV5-4 with TRBJ2-3, with D perhaps matching TRBD2 (6 bases). The CDR3 spans 14 residues. The germline V gene encodes CDR1 SGHNT and CDR2 YYREEE (reference sequence). Trimming left V 3 bases short and J 3 bases short, with 11 bases between.

The V call is TRBV5-1, the J call TRBJ2-2, with a weak D call TRBD1 (6 bases). The CDR3 contains 15 residues. The V and J ends lost 3 bases and 4 bases respectively, with 13 bases between them. The germline V gene has CDR1 SGHRS and CDR2 YFSETQ. The DNA of the CDR3 is TGCGCCAGCAGCTCTACACAGGGATCCACCGGGGAGCTGTTTTTT. This sequence encodes CASSSTQGSTGELFF.

V is TRBV11-3 and J is TRBJ2-1, with 9 positions matching TRBD2. The CDR3 spans 15 residues. V lost 6 bases and J lost 8; bases outside the gene matches: 11. Germline CDR1 SGHNT, CDR2 YENEEA. CDR3 amino acids: CASSLRSGSVDEQFF. DNA of the CDR3: TGTGCCAGCAGTCTGCGTAGCGGGAGTGTCGATGAGCAGTTCTTC.

The V call is TRBV29-1, the J call TRBJ2-3, with TRBD1 matching 8 bases. The germline V gene has CDR1 SQVTM and CDR2 ANQGSEA. CDR3 length equals 13 residues. The J segment lost 4 bases and the V segment lost 6 bases, leaving 6 bases of the junction unmatched. The CDR3 sequence: CSVRTGRSDTQYF. CDR3 nucleotide sequence: TGCAGCGTGCGGACAGGGCGATCAGATACGCAGTATTTT.

The chain links TRBV3-1 (or the pseudogene TRBV3-2) to TRBJ2-2; tentative D call: TRBD2 (5 bases). Germline CDR1 reads LGHDT; CDR2 reads YNNKEL (reference sequence). The CDR3 covers 15 residues. V was pared by 7 bases and J by 3 bases, with 15 bases between. CDR3 loop: CASNGGRRDTGELFF. For the CDR3, the DNA is TGTGCCAGCAACGGTGGGAGACGTGACACCGGGGAGCTGTTTTTT.

This clone was counted a few times. The chain joins TRBV12-5 to TRBJ1-3, with TRBD1 matching over 7 bases. CDR1 LGHNT and CDR2 FRNRAP come from the germline V gene. J was trimmed by 2 bases and V by 3 bases; bases with no gene match: 4. CDR3 size: 15 residues. In DNA form, the CDR3 reads TGTGCTAGTGGTTTCTCGACAGGGCCTGGAAACACCATATATTTT. Residues: CASGFSTGPGNTIYF.

Worth noting for this clone: Mismatch with germline at one junction end may stem from a read error. The J gene is TRBJ2-1, the V gene TRBV5-4, with a possible D match to TRBD2 (5 bases). CDR1 and CDR2 (germline): SGHNT, YYREEE (reference sequence). The CDR3 spans 15 residues. CDR3 nucleotides: TGTGCCAGCAGCTTGGAACTAGTCTCCAACAATGAGCAGTTCTTC. As protein: CASSLELVSNNEQFF.

This sequence joins TRBV7-8 and TRBJ2-1; tentative D call: TRBD2 (6 bases). The CDR3 has 14 amino acids. The V gene's germline CDR1 is SGHVS and CDR2 FQNEAQ. V lost 10 bases, J lost 1 base, and 14 bases lay in between. The CDR3 DNA sequence: TGTGCCACCCGGGGGAGAATTTCCTACAATGAGCAGTTCTTC. It codes for CATRGRISYNEQFF.

The genes are TRBV5-1 and TRBJ1-1, with D unclear. Looked up from germline, CDR1 is SGHRS and CDR2 is YFSETQ. CDR3 size: 14 residues. Trimming removed 3 bases from V and 3 bases from J, with 12 bases in between. The CDR3 region has the DNA TGCGCCAGCAGCTCAGGTCTGGTGGACACTGAAGCTTTCTTT. The encoded protein is CASSSGLVDTEAFF.

This clone has just one count. The J gene is TRBJ2-3, the V gene TRBV9; TRBD2 agrees at 13 bases. Germline V CDR1 and CDR2: SGDLS, YYNGEE. The CDR3 is 16 amino acids. Trimming took 3 bases from V and 6 from J; bases not matched to a gene: 7. In DNA form, the CDR3 reads TGTGCCAGCAGCGCCCAGACTAGCGGGGGGCGGGATACGCAGTATTTT. Translated, it gives CASSAQTSGGRDTQYF.

This clone was counted many times. J is TRBJ2-1 and V is TRBV7-2, with a tentative D call TRBD2 (7 bases). Trimming left V 3 bases short and J 10 bases short, with 19 bases between. CDR1 SGHTA and CDR2 FQGNSA come from the germline V gene. The CDR3 contains 15 residues. The CDR3 DNA is TGTGCCAGCAGCTTCCGGCGGGGGCCCCTAGGGGAGCAGTTCTTC. It specifies CASSFRRGPLGEQFF.

The chain is built from TRBV4-1 and TRBJ1-5, with TRBD1 matching 9 bases. CDR1 MGHRA and CDR2 YSYEKL come from the germline V gene. CDR3 length: 17 amino acids. V dropped 0 bases and J dropped 0; count of bases not matched to a gene: 3. The CDR3: CASSQERGQGSNQPQHF. Written as DNA, the CDR3 is TGCGCCAGCAGCCAAGAGCGGGGACAGGGTAGCAATCAGCCCCAGCATTTT.

The genes are TRBV7-2 and TRBJ2-5; D possibly corresponds to TRBD1 (6 bases). The V end was cut by 4 bases, the J end by 4 bases, with 10 bases between. The V gene's germline CDR1 is SGHTA and CDR2 FQGNSA. The CDR3 has 13 amino acids. CDR3 region: CASSYRAGETQYF. The CDR3 DNA follows: TGTGCCAGCAGCTACAGGGCGGGAGAGACCCAGTACTTC.

The chain has TRBV7-8 and TRBJ2-1; TRBD1 might be the D (5 bases). V dropped 4 bases and J dropped 3 bases, with 19 bases sitting between them. Germline V lookup: CDR1 SGHVS, CDR2 FQNEAQ. The CDR3 has 17 residues. The DNA of the CDR3 is TGTGCCAGCAGCTCAAAATCACAGGACCGCCACTACAATGAGCAGTTCTTC. Amino acid sequence: CASSSKSQDRHYNEQFF.

This rearrangement joins TRBV24-1 to TRBJ1-1, with unresolved D. The CDR3 is 12 amino acids. Trimming cost V 9 bases and J 1 base, with 8 bases left between them. Germline lookup yields CDR1 KGHDR and CDR2 SFDVKD. The CDR3 nucleotides are TGTGCCACCCTGAGGCCGAACACTGAAGCTTTCTTT. Translating it yields CATLRPNTEAFF.

V gene TRBV14 combines with J gene TRBJ1-3; a possible D gene is TRBD1 (5 bases). The CDR3 runs to 16 residues. Germline loops: CDR1 SGHDN, CDR2 FVKESK. Trimming stripped 4 bases from V and 0 bases from J, with 13 bases between. Here the CDR3 reads CASSRQSVRSGNTIYF. Written as DNA, the CDR3 is TGTGCCAGCAGCCGACAGTCCGTGCGCTCTGGAAACACCATATATTTT.

The chain joins TRBV5-8 to TRBJ1-2, with 10 bases fitting TRBD1. The CDR3 has 18 residues. Germline CDR1 SGHTS, CDR2 YDEGEE. J gave up 5 bases and V 4 bases, and 17 bases lay outside the gene matches. CDR3 region: CASSHTNRGQGISYGYTF. Here the CDR3 DNA reads TGTGCCAGCAGCCATACCAACAGGGGACAGGGGATATCGTATGGCTACACCTTC.

The rearrangement uses TRBV7-8 and TRBJ2-1, with TRBD2 identical over 8 bases. Trimming at V came to 6 bases and at J to 1 base, leaving 8 bases not matched to a gene. The CDR3 runs to 16 residues. The germline V gene encodes CDR1 SGHVS and CDR2 FQNEAQ. This CDR3 is CASRPPSGRSYNEQFF. The CDR3 DNA is TGTGCCAGCAGACCACCTAGCGGGCGATCCTACAATGAGCAGTTCTTC. Full variable domain (rest looked up from reference TRBV7-8 and TRBJ2-1): GAGVSQSPRYKVAKRGQDVALRCDPISGHVSLFWYQQALGQGPEFLTYFQNEAQLDKSGLPSDRFFAERPEGSVSTLKIQRTQQEDSAVYLCASRPPSGRSYNEQFFGPGTRLTVL.

This clone was recorded only once. The rearrangement uses TRBV6-5 and TRBJ2-7; D is possibly TRBD2 (5 bases). The CDR3 totals 14 residues. The germline CDR1 and CDR2 sequences are MNHEY and SVGAGI. The V gene lost 9 bases and the J gene lost 3 bases, with 18 bases spanning the gap. CDR3 sequence (DNA): TGTGCCAGTATGACGGGGTACTCCAACTACGAGCAGTACTTC. Residues: CASMTGYSNYEQYF.

The chain is built from TRBV19 and TRBJ2-6; TRBD2 might be the D (6 bases). Germline values: CDR1 LNHDA, CDR2 SQIVND (reference sequence). Trimming cost V 3 bases and J 0 bases, with 12 bases left between them. The CDR3 spans 17 residues. The CDR3: CASSMGGLFSGANVLTF. CDR3 in DNA: TGTGCCAGTAGTATGGGGGGACTCTTCTCTGGGGCCAACGTCCTGACTTTC.